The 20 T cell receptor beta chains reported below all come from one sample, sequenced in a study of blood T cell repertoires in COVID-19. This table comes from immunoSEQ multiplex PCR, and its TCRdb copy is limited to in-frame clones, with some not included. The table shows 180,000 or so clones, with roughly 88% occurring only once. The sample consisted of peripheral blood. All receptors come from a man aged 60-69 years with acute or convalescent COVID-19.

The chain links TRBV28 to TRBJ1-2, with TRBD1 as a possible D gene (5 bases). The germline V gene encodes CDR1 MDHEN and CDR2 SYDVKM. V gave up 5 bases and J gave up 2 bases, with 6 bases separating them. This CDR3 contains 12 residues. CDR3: CASSRGNYGYTF. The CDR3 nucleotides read TGTGCCAGCAGTAGGGGAAACTATGGCTACACCTTC.

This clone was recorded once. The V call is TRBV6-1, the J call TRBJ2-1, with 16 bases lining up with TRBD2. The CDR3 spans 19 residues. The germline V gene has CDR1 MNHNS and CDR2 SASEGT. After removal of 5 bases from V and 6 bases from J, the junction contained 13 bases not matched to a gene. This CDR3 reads CASSKEGTSGRARSNEQFF. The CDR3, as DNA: TGTGCCAGCAGTAAAGAGGGGACTAGCGGGAGGGCCCGGTCCAATGAGCAGTTCTTC.

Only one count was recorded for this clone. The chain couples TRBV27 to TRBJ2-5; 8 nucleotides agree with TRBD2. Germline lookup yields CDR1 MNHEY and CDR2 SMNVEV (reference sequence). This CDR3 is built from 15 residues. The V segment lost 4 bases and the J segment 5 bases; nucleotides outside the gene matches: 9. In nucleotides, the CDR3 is TGTGCCAGCAGTTCTAAGCGGGAGAGGTCGGAGACCCAGTACTTC. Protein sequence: CASSSKRERSETQYF.

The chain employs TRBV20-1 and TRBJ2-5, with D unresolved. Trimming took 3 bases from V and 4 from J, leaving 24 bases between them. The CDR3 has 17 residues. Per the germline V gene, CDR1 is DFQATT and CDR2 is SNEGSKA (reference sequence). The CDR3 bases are TGCAGTGCTAGTATACTCACAAGGAGACGGTCTCGAGAGACCCAGTACTTC. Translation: CSASILTRRRSRETQYF.

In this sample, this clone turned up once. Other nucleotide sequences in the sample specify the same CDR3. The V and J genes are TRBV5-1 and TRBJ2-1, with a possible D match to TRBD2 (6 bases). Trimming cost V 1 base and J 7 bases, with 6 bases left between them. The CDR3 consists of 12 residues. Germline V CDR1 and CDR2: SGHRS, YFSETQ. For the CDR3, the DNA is TGCGCCAGCAGCTTGAGCGGGAATGAGCAGTTCTTC. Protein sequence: CASSLSGNEQFF.

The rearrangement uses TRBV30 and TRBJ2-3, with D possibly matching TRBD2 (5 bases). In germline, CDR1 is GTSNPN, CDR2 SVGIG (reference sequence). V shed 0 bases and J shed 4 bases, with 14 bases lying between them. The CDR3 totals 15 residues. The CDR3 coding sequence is TGTGCCTGGAGTGTATCGGGGAGTAGGGCAGATACGCAGTATTTT. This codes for CAWSVSGSRADTQYF.

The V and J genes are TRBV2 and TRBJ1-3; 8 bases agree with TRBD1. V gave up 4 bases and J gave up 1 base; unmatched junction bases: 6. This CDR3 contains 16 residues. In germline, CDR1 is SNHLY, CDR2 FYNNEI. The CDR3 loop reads CASSVGQAYSGNTIYF. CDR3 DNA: TGTGCCAGCAGTGTGGGACAGGCCTATTCTGGAAACACCATATATTTT.

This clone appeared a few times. This CDR3 reads CASSYGKMNTEAFF. CDR3 nucleotide sequence: TGCGCCAGCAGCTACGGGAAAATGAACACTGAAGCTTTCTTT. The genes are TRBV5-1 and TRBJ1-1; D not resolved. Trimming removed 3 bases from V and 0 bases from J, with 9 bases in between. This CDR3 contains 14 residues. From germline, CDR1 is SGHRS and CDR2 YFSETQ.

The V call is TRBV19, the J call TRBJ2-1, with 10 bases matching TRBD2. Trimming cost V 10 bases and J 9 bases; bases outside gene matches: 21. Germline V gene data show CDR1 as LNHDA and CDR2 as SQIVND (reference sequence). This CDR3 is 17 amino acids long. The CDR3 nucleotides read TGTGCCACTCAGCAAAGGGGGAGGGCTAGCGGGAGTACTGAGCAGTTCTTC. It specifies CATQQRGRASGSTEQFF.

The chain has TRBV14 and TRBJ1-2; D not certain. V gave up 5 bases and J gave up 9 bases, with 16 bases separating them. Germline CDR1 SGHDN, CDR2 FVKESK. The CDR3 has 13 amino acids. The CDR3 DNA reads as TGTGCCAGCAGCTACCTTCGGAGGGAACGCTACACCTTC. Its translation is CASSYLRRERYTF.

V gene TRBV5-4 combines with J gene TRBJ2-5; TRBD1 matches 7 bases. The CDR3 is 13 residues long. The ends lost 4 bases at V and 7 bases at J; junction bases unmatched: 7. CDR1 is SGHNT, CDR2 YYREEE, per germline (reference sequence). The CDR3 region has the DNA TGTGCCAGCAGCACCGACAGGGCCGGGACCCAGTACTTC. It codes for CASSTDRAGTQYF.

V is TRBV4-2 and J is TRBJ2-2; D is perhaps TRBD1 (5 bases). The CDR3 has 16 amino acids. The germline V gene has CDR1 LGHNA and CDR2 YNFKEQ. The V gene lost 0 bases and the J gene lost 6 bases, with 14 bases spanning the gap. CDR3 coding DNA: TGTGCCAGCAGCCAAGACCCACGGTGGGGCGCCGGGGAGCTGTTTTTT. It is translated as CASSQDPRWGAGELFF.

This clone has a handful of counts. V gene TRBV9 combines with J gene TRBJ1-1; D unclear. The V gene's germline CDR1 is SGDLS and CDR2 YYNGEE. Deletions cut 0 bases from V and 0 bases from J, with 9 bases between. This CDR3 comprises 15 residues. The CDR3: CASSVGGNLNTEAFF. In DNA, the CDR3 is TGTGCCAGCAGCGTAGGAGGTAATTTGAACACTGAAGCTTTCTTT.

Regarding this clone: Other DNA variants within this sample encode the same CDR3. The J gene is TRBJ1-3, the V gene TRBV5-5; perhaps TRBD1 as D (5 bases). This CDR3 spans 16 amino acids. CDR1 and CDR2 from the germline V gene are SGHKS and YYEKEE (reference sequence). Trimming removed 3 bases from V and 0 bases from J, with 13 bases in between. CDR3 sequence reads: CASSWSGTDSGNTIYF. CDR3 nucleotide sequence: TGTGCCAGCAGCTGGAGCGGGACGGACTCTGGAAACACCATATATTTT.

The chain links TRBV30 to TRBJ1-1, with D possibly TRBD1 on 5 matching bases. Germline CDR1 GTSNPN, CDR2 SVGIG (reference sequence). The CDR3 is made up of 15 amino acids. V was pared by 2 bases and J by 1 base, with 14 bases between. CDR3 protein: CAWSHLGAANTEAFF. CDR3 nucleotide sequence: TGTGCCTGGAGTCACCTTGGGGCGGCGAACACTGAAGCTTTCTTT.

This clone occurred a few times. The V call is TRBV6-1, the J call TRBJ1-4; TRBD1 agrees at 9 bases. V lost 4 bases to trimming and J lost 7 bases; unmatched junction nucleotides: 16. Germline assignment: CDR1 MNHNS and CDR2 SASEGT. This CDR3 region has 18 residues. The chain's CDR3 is CASSVLQGAATRGEKLFF. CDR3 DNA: TGTGCCAGCAGTGTATTACAGGGGGCCGCGACTCGCGGTGAAAAACTGTTTTTT.

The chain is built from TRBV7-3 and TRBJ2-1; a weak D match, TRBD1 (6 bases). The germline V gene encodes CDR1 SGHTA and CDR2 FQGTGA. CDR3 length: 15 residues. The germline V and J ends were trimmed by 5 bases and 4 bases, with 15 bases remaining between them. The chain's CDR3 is CASSPFQGQYNEQFF. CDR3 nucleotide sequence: TGTGCCAGCAGCCCTTTTCAGGGACAATACAATGAGCAGTTCTTC.

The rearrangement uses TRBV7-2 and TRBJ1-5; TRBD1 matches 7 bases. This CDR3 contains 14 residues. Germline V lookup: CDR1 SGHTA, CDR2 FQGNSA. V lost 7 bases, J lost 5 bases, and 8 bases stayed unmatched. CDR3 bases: TGTGCCAGCACCGTGGACAGGTCCTATCAGCCCCAGCATTTT. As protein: CASTVDRSYQPQHF.

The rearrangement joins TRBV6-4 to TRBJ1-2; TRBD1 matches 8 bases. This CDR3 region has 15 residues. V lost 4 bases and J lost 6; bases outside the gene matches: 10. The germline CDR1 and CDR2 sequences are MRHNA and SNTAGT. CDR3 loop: CASSATPWTGHGYTF. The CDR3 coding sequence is TGTGCCAGCAGTGCGACGCCATGGACAGGGCATGGCTACACCTTC.

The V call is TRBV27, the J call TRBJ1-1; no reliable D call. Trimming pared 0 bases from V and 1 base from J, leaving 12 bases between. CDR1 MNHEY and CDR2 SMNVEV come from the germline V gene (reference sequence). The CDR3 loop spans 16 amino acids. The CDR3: CASSLSTVMENTEAFF. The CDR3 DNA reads TGTGCCAGCAGTTTATCCACAGTGATGGAGAACACTGAAGCTTTCTTT.